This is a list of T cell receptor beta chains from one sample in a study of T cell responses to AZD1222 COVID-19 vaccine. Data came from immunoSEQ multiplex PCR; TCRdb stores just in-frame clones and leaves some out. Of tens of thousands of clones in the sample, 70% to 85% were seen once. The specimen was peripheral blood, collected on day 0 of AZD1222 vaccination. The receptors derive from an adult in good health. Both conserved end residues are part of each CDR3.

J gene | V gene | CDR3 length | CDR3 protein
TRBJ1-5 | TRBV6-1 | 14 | CASSDAGNYQPQHF
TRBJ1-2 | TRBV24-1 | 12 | CATSSRGIGYTF
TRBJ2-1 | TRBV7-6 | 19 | CASSSQLPSVGVGTNEQFF
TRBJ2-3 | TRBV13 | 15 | CASSSSRRPTDTQYF
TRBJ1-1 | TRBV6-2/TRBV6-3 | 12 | CASSYRSTEAFF
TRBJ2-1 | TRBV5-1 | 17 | CASSFRTSGASYNEQFF
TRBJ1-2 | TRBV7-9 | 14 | CASSLVRSSYGYTF
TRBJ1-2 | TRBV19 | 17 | CASSITLAEGRNYGYTF
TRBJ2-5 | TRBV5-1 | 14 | CASSLRQDKETQYF
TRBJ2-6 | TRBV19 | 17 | CASSIGRKGSGANVLTF
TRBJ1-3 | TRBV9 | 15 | CASSPTGSSGNTIYF
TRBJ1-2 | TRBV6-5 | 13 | CASSYEGDYGYTF
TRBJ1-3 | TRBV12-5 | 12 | CASGLGGNTIYF
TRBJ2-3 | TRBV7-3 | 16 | CASSLGLAGGSDTQYF
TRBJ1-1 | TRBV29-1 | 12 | CSVVQGNTEAFF
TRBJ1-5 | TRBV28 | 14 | CASSFRAWDQPQHF
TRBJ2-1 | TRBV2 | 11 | CASSNRGEQFF
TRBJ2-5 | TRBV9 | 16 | CASSGGLRESGRTQYF
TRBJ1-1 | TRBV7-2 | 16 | CASSLSRGRWDTEAFF
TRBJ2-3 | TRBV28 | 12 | CASSQNMDTQYF
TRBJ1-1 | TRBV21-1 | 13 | CASSRWGTTEAFF
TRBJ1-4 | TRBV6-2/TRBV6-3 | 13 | CASSNSVNEKLFF
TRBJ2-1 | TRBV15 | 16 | CATSRDTSGRLYEQFF
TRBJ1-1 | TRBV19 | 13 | CASSIPGGTEAFF
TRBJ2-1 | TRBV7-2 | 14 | CASSLGQFYNEQFF
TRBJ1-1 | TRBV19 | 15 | CASNLDREGNTEAFF
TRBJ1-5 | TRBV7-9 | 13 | CASSPDGDQPQHF
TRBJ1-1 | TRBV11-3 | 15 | CASSYVAAVVTEAFF
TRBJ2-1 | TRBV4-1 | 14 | CASGLAGAGNEQFF
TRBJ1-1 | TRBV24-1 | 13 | CATSDLNGMGAFF
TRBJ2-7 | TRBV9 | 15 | CASSPSGQELYEQYF
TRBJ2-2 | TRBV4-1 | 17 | CASSSFGLAGKTGELFF
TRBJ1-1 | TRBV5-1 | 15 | CASSPDRGVNTEAFF
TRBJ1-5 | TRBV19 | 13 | CASSNTPAEPQHF
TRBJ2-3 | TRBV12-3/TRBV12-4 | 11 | CASSLTSVQYF
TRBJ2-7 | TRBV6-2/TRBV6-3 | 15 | CASSVINRGGYEQYF
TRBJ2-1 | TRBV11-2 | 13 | CASSTSSAEVQFF
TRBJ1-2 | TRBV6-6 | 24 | CASSPRFGGRQGRTSIGANYGYTF
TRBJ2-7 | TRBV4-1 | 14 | CASSQVGGPSEQYF
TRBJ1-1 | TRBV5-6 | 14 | CASSGAYRATEAFF
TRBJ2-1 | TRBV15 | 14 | CATSTGTGRDEQFF
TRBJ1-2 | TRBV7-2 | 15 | CASRLGTGTAYGYTF
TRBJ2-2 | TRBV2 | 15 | CASSLGQDGTGELFF
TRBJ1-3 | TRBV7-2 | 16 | CASSLLGTFSGNTIYF
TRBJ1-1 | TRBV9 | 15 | CASSVNIDMNTEAFF
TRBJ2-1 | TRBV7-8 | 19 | CASSSGTSGRTPRYNEQFF
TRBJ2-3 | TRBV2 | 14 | CASVAGDIRDTQYF
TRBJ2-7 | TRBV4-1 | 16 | CASSQGTLAGYYEQYF
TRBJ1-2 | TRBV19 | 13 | CASHQTGDYGYTF
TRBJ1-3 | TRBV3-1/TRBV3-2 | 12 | CASSQGGDTIYF
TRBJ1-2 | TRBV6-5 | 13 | CASSYSGADGYTF
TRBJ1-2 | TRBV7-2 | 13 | CASSLERFYGYTF
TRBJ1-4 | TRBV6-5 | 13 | CASSPGPPEKLFF
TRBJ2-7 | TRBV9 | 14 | CASSVESKGYEQYF
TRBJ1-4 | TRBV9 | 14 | CASSVTATNEKLFF
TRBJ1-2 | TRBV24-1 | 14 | CATSDVDRNYGYTF
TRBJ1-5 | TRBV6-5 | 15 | CASSPREGTGQPQHF